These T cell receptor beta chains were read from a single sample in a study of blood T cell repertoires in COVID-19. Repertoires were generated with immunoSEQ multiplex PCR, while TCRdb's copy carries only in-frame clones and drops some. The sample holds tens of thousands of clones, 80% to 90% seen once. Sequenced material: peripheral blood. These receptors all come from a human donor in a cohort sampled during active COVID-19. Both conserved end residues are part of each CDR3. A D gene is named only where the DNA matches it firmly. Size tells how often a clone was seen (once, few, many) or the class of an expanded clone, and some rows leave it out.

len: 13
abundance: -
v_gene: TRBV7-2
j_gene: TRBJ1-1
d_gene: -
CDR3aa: CASSLAALTEAFF
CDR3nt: TGTGCCAGCAGCTTAGCAGCCCTCACTGAAGCTTTCTTT

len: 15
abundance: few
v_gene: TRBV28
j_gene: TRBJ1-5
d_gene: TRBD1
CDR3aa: CASRGDRGRDQPQHF
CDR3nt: TGTGCCAGCAGGGGGGACAGGGGACGGGATCAGCCCCAGCATTTT

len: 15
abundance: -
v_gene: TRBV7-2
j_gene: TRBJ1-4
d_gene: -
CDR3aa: CASSFYTGTNEKLFF
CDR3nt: TGTGCCAGCAGCTTTTATACGGGGACTAATGAAAAACTGTTTTTT

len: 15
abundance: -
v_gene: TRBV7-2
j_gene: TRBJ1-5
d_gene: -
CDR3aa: CASSLDSTSNQPQHF
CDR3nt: TGTGCCAGCAGCTTAGACAGCACTAGCAATCAGCCCCAGCATTTT

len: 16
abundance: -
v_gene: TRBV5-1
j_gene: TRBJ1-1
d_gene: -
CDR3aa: CASSPWETTFNTEAFF
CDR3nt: TGCGCCAGCAGCCCGTGGGAGACGACATTTAACACTGAAGCTTTCTTT

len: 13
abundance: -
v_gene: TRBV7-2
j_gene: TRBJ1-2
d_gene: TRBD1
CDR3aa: CASSPTGGGGYTF
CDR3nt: TGTGCCAGCAGCCCGACAGGGGGCGGTGGCTACACCTTC

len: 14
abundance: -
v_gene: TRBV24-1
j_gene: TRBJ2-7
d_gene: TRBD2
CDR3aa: CATSLAGDLEEQYF
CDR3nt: TGTGCCACCAGCTTAGCGGGAGATTTAGAAGAGCAGTACTTC

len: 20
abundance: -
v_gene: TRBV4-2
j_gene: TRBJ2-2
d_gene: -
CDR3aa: CASSPIPWQWSGLNTGELFF
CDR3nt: TGTGCCAGCAGCCCAATCCCTTGGCAGTGGTCAGGGTTAAACACCGGGGAGCTGTTTTTT

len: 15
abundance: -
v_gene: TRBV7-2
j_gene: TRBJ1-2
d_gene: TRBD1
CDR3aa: CASSPRTGGRYGYTF
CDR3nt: TGTGCCAGCAGCCCCCGAACAGGGGGAAGATATGGCTACACCTTC

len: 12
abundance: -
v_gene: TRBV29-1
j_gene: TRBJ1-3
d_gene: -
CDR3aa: CSVDGLGNTIYF
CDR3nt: TGCAGCGTTGACGGACTGGGAAACACCATATATTTT

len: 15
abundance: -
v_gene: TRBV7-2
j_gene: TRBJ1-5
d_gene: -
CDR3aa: CASSLIGGSNQPQHF
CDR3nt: TGTGCCAGCAGCTTAATCGGAGGGAGCAATCAGCCCCAGCATTTT

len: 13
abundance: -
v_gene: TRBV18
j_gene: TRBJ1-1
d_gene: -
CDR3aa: CASSPGTAREAFF
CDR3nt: TGTGCCAGCTCACCCGGGACTGCCCGTGAAGCTTTCTTT

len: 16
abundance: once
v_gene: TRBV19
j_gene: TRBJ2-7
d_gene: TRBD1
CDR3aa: CASSMGASGQTYEQYF
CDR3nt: TGTGCCAGTAGTATGGGGGCTTCGGGACAGACCTACGAGCAGTACTTC

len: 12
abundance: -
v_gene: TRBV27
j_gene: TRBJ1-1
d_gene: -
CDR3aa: CASSSLGAEAFF
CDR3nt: TGTGCCAGCAGTTCTCTCGGGGCTGAAGCTTTCTTT

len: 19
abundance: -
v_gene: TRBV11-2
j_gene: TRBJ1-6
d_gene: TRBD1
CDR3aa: CASSPQRGQASSYNSPLHF
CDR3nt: TGTGCCAGCAGCCCTCAGAGGGGACAGGCGAGCTCCTATAATTCACCCCTCCACTTT

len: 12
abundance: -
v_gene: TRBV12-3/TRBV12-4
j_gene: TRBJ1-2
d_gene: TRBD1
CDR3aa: CASSSGGGGYTF
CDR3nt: TGTGCCAGCAGTTCAGGGGGCGGGGGCTACACCTTC

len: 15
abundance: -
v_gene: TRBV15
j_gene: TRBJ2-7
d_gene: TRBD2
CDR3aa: CATSRGGTSGYEQYF
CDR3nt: TGTGCCACCAGCAGAGGTGGGACTAGCGGGTACGAGCAGTACTTC

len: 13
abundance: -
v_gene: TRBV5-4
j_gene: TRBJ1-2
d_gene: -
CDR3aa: CASSSRDIYGYTF
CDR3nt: TGTGCCAGCAGCTCCCGGGACATTTATGGCTACACCTTC

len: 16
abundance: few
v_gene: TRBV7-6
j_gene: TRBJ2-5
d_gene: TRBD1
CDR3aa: CASSFTGQGAVETQYF
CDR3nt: TGTGCCAGCAGCTTTACCGGACAGGGGGCAGTGGAGACCCAGTACTTC

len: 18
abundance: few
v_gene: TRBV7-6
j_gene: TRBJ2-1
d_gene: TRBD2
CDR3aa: CASSLASGIAGVYNEQFF
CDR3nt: TGTGCCAGCAGCTTAGCGTCGGGGATTGCGGGAGTATATAATGAGCAGTTCTTC

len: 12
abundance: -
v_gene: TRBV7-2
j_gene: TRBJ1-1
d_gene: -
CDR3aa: CASSFGSAEAFF
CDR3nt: TGTGCCAGCAGCTTCGGGAGCGCTGAAGCTTTCTTT

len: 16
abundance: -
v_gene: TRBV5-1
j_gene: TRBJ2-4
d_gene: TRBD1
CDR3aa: CASTPQGTGGARFQYF
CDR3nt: TGCGCCAGCACCCCCCAGGGGACAGGGGGCGCGAGGTTTCAGTACTTC

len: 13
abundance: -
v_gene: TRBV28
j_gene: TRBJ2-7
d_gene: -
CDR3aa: CASSLTVVYEQYF
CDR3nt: TGTGCCAGCAGTTTGACAGTAGTCTACGAGCAGTACTTC

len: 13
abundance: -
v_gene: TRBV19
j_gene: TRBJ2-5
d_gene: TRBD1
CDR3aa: CASSGGQGGTQYF
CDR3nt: TGTGCCAGTAGTGGGGGACAGGGGGGTACCCAGTACTTC

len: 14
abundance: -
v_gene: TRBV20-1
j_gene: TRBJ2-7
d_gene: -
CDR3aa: CSASPLTGGYEQYF
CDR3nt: TGCAGTGCTAGTCCTTTGACAGGAGGCTACGAGCAGTACTTC

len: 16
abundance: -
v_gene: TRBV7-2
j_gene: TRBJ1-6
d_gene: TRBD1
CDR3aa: CASSPDRARHNSPLHF
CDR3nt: TGTGCCAGCAGCCCGGACAGGGCGCGACATAATTCACCCCTCCACTTT

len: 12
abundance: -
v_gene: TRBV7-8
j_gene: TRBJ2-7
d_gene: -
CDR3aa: CASSQDTYEQYF
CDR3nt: TGTGCCAGCAGCCAGGACACCTACGAGCAGTACTTC

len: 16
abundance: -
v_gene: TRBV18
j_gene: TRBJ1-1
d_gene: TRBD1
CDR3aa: CASSPQGALPNTEAFF
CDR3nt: TGTGCCAGCTCACCACAGGGGGCGCTTCCGAACACTGAAGCTTTCTTT

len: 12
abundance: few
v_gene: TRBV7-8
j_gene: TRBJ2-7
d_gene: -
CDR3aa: CASSTGSYEQYF
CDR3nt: TGTGCCAGCAGTACAGGATCCTACGAGCAGTACTTC

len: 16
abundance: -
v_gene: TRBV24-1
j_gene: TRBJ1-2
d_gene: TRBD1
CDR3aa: CATSESGTGGIYGYTF
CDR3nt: TGTGCCACCAGTGAATCTGGGACAGGGGGGATCTATGGCTACACCTTC

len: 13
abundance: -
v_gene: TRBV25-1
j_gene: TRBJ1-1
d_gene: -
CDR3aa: CASSQRGNTEAFF
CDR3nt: TGTGCCAGCAGTCAAAGAGGGAACACTGAAGCTTTCTTT

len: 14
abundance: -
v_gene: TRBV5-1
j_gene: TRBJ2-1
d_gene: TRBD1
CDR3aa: CASSRDRENNEQFF
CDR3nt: TGCGCCAGCAGTAGGGACAGGGAAAACAATGAGCAGTTCTTC

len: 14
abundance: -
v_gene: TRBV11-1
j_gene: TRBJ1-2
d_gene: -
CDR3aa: CASSHLTGEYGYTF
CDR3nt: TGTGCCAGCAGCCACCTGACAGGAGAGTATGGCTACACCTTC

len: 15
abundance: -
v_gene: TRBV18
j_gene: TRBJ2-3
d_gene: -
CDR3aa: CASSTRTQYTDTQYF
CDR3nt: TGTGCCAGCTCAACACGGACTCAGTACACAGATACGCAGTATTTT

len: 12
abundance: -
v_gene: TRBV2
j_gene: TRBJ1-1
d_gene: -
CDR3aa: CASSLVQGEAFF
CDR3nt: TGTGCCAGCAGTCTTGTTCAGGGGGAAGCTTTCTTT

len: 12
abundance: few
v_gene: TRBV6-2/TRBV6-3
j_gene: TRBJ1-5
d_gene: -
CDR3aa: CASSYNYQPQHF
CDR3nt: TGTGCCAGCAGTTACAACTATCAGCCCCAGCATTTT

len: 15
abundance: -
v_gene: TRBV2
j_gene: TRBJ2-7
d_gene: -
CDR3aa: CASTGTGTTSYEQYF
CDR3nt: TGTGCCAGCACCGGGACCGGGACAACCTCCTACGAGCAGTACTTC

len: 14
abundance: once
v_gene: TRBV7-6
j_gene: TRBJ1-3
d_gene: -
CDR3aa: CASSLPGSGNTIYF
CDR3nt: TGTGCCAGCAGCCTCCCGGGCTCTGGAAACACCATATATTTT

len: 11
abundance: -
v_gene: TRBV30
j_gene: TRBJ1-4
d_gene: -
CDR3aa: CAWSQDTKLFF
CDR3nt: TGTGCCTGGAGTCAAGACACTAAACTGTTTTTT

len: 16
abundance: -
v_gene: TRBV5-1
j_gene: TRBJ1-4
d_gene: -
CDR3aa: CASSSLSGPTNEKLFF
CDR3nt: TGCGCCAGCAGTTCACTCAGTGGGCCAACTAATGAAAAACTGTTTTTT

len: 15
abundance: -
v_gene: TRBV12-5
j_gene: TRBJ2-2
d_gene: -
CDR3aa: CASGLWDSDTGELFF
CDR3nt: TGTGCTAGTGGTTTGTGGGACTCCGATACCGGGGAGCTGTTTTTT

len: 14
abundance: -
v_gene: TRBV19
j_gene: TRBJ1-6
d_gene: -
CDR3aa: CASTPDRGDSPLHF
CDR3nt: TGTGCCAGTACCCCCGACAGAGGAGATTCACCCCTCCACTTT

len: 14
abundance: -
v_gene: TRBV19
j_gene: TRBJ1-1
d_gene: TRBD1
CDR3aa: CASSNDRGLTEAFF
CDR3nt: TGTGCCAGTAGTAATGACAGGGGGCTTACTGAAGCTTTCTTT

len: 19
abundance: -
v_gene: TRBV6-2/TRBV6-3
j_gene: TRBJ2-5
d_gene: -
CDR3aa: CASSYSKFSLGNRGGTQYF
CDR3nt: TGTGCCAGCAGTTACTCGAAATTCTCGCTGGGTAACAGAGGGGGGACCCAGTACTTC

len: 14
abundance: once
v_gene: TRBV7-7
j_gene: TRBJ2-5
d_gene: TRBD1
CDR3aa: CASSLGTGLETQYF
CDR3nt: TGTGCTAGCAGCTTAGGGACAGGGTTAGAGACCCAGTACTTC

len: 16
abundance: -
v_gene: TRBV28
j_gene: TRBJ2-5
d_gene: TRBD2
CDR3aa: CASSLASGELQETQYF
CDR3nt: TGTGCCAGCAGTTTGGCTAGCGGAGAACTCCAAGAGACCCAGTACTTC

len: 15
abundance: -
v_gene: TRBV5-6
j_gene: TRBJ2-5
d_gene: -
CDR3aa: CASSLAGQGGETQYF
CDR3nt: TGTGCCAGCAGCTTGGCCGGTCAGGGTGGCGAGACCCAGTACTTC

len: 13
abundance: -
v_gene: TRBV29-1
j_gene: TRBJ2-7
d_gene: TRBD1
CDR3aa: CSVGTGGPNEQYF
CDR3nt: TGCAGCGTTGGGACAGGGGGACCCAACGAGCAGTACTTC

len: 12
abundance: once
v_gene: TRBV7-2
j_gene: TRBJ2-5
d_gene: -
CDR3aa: CASSSPRETQYF
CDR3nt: TGTGCCAGCAGCTCCCCTCGGGAGACCCAGTACTTC

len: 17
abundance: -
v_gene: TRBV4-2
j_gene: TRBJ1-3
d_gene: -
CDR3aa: CASSQESVGVSGNTIYF
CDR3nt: TGTGCCAGCAGCCAAGAGTCGGTTGGAGTCTCTGGAAACACCATATATTTT

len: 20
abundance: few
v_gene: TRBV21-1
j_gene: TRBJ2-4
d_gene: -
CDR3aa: CASSKASGLAENTAKNIQYF
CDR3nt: TGTGCCAGCAGCAAAGCCTCGGGACTAGCGGAAAATACAGCCAAAAACATTCAGTACTTC

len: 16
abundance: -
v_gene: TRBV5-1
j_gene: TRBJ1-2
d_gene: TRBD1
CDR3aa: CASSHRPTGGDYGYTF
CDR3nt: TGCGCCAGCAGCCACCGTCCCACAGGGGGCGACTATGGCTACACCTTC

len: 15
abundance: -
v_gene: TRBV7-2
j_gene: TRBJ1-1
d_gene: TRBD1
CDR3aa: CASSVRQGGNTEAFF
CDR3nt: TGTGCCAGCAGCGTACGACAGGGAGGGAACACTGAAGCTTTCTTT

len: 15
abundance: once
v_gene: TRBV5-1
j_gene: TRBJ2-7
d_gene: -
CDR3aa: CASSSGGSGSYEQYF
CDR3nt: TGCGCCAGCAGCTCTGGTGGTTCAGGCTCCTACGAGCAGTACTTC

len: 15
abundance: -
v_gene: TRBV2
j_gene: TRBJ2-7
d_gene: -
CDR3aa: CASGPGGQENYEQYF
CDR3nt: TGTGCCAGCGGACCGGGGGGACAGGAGAACTACGAGCAGTACTTC

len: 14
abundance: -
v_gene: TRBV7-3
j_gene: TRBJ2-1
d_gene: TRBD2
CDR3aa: CASSLGSGSYEQFF
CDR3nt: TGTGCCAGCAGCTTGGGTAGCGGGAGTTATGAGCAGTTCTTC

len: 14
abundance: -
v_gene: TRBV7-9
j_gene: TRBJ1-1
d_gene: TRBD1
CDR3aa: CASSFRQGSSEAFF
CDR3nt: TGTGCCAGCAGCTTTCGACAGGGGAGCTCTGAAGCTTTCTTT